This paragraph covers one TCR beta chain sequence. TCRdb keeps only in-frame clones here, not all; method: immunoSEQ multiplex PCR. Counted here are 20,000 to 25,000 clones, less than 95% occurring once; the ten biggest clones make up 0.6% to 0.85%. Germline V gene data show CDR1 as SNHLY and CDR2 as FYNNEI. V dropped 5 bases and J dropped 4; count of bases not matched to a gene: 16. The CDR3 sequence is 17 residues long. This specimen belongs to a study of T cell changes during pregnancy in multiple sclerosis. The chain links TRBV2 to TRBJ1-2, with TRBD1 identical over 7 bases. The source was CD4+ T cells from peripheral blood mononuclear cells, collected in the third trimester of pregnancy. The sequence was obtained from a female donor with multiple sclerosis, enrolled in a pregnancy study. The CDR3 protein is CASSPDRAALVGYGYTF. CDR3 nucleotides: TGTGCCAGCAGTCCTGACAGGGCCGCGCTTGTGGGCTATGGCTACACCTTC.